Below, 17 T cell receptor beta chains from the same sample are listed, as sequenced in a study of somatic mutations in cytotoxic T cells in rheumatoid arthritis (dated by TCRdb to between 2016 and 2019). The method was the immunoSEQ multiplex PCR assay. TCRdb took this table from immuneACCESS and kept in-frame rearrangements with V and J called. Such tables lack part of the clones; where checked against another copy, unresolved V genes explain under half of the gap, and the rest is unexplained. This sample gives about 15,000 clones in total; 65% to 75% of them show up just once. Together, the top ten hold 13% to 15% of the sample. The source material was CD8+ T cells sorted from blood. Receptors were obtained from an adult with rheumatoid arthritis.

J is TRBJ1-2 and V is TRBV10-2, with a possible D match to TRBD1 (6 bases). The CDR3 has 15 amino acids. Trimming took off 0 bases at V and 2 bases at J, with 10 bases between the two ends. Germline V gene lookup returns CDR1 WSHSY and CDR2 SAAADI. The CDR3 DNA reads TGCGCCAGCAGTGAGTCCACAACAGGGAACTATGGCTACACCTTC. Its translation is CASSESTTGNYGYTF.

In this sample, this clone turned up once. J is TRBJ2-5 and V is TRBV7-8; 10 positions agree with TRBD2. The germline gives CDR1 SGHVS, CDR2 FQNEAQ. The CDR3 loop spans 16 amino acids. Unmatched junction bases numbered 11, after V lost 5 bases and J lost 5 bases. The CDR3 here is CASSPRGGLARETQYF. CDR3 nucleotides: TGTGCCAGCAGCCCGAGGGGGGGACTAGCGAGGGAGACCCAGTACTTC.

The table lists this clone with a few counts. The chain links TRBV18 to TRBJ1-2, with D unclear. Germline lookup yields CDR1 KGHSH and CDR2 LQKENI. Trimming removed 5 bases from V and 8 bases from J, with 9 bases in between. This CDR3 has 11 residues. The chain's CDR3 is CASSSPGGYTF. The CDR3 nucleotides are TGTGCCAGCTCATCCCCAGGCGGCTACACCTTC.

The chain joins TRBV27 to TRBJ2-3, with D possibly TRBD2 on 5 matching bases. The CDR3 spans 14 residues. V shed 1 base and J shed 1 base, with 6 bases lying between them. Germline V CDR1 and CDR2: MNHEY, SMNVEV (reference sequence). The DNA for the CDR3 is TGTGCCAGCAGTTTATTCGGGGGCACAGATACGCAGTATTTT. Translated: CASSLFGGTDTQYF.

The chain joins TRBV4-1 to TRBJ2-7; 11 bases line up with TRBD2. Per the germline V gene, CDR1 is MGHRA and CDR2 is YSYEKL. The V segment lost 5 bases and the J segment 3 bases; nucleotides outside the gene matches: 6. The CDR3 totals 15 residues. The CDR3 here is CASSSTSGDNYEQYF. DNA of the CDR3: TGCGCCAGCAGCTCGACTAGCGGGGATAACTACGAGCAGTACTTC.

The chain uses TRBV30 and TRBJ2-7; tentative D call: TRBD1 (6 bases). The CDR3 extends over 13 amino acids. Germline V gene data show CDR1 as GTSNPN and CDR2 as SVGIG (reference sequence). Trimming took 4 bases from V and 2 from J, leaving 12 bases between them. CDR3 protein: CAWKQGGTYEQYF. The CDR3 DNA follows: TGTGCCTGGAAACAGGGCGGCACCTACGAGCAGTACTTC.

The chain combines TRBV7-9 with TRBJ2-5; 8 bases are a match to TRBD1. V was pared by 4 bases and J by 4 bases, with 8 bases of the junction left unmatched. Germline lookup yields CDR1 SEHNR and CDR2 FQNEAQ (reference sequence). CDR3 length equals 15 residues. The CDR3 protein is CASSSRTGFGETQYF. The CDR3 DNA reads TGTGCCAGCAGCTCTCGGACAGGGTTCGGAGAGACCCAGTACTTC.

The chain recombines TRBV30 with TRBJ2-2; possibly TRBD1 for D (5 bases). The germline CDR1 and CDR2 sequences are GTSNPN and SVGIG (reference sequence). The CDR3 runs to 11 residues. Trimming left V 2 bases short and J 7 bases short, with 5 bases between. CDR3 sequence: CAWSRGGELFF. The CDR3 bases are TGTGCCTGGAGTAGGGGCGGGGAGCTGTTTTTT.

V usage is TRBV10-1 and J usage is TRBJ2-5; 8 bases align to TRBD1. The last part of the DNA fits TRBJ2-7 better; the J call may be wrong. The length of the CDR3 is 15 residues. Germline V CDR1 and CDR2: WNHNN, SYGVQD (reference sequence). The CDR3 DNA reads TGCGCCAGCAAGGGGTTTTTGGACAGGGATTACGAGCAGTACTTC. This translates into CASKGFLDRDYEQYF.

Of note for this clone: The same CDR3 is also encoded by other DNA sequences in this sample. CDR3 DNA: TGTGCCAGCAGTTTGCTGGGGGATGAGCAGTTCTTC. Translation: CASSLLGDEQFF. The chain carries TRBV27 and TRBJ2-1; D is perhaps TRBD1 or TRBD2 (5 bases each). Germline V CDR1 and CDR2: MNHEY, SMNVEV (reference sequence). The CDR3 length is 12 residues. V was trimmed by 3 bases and J by 8 bases, leaving 8 bases between them.

V gene TRBV7-8 combines with J gene TRBJ2-1, with a weak D call TRBD2 (5 bases). CDR3 length: 15 residues. Germline-derived CDR1 and CDR2 are SGHVS and FQNEAQ. V was cut by 8 bases and J by 2 bases, with 16 bases left in between. The CDR3 here is CASGVGSGPYNEQFF. The CDR3, as DNA: TGTGCCAGCGGAGTGGGGAGCGGTCCCTACAATGAGCAGTTCTTC.

The chain couples TRBV7-2 to TRBJ1-1; D gene ambiguous. Germline assignment: CDR1 SGHTA and CDR2 FQGNSA. CDR3 size: 15 residues. V lost 2 bases, J lost 3 bases, and 13 bases lay in between. The CDR3 DNA reads as TGTGCCAGCAGCTTATTTCCGGGGATGGACACTGAAGCTTTCTTT. Encoded protein: CASSLFPGMDTEAFF. Drawing the rest from reference TRBV7-2 and TRBJ1-1, the complete variable domain is GAGVSQSPSNKVTEKGKDVELRCDPISGHTALYWYRQSLGQGLEFLIYFQGNSAPDKSGLPSDRFSAERTGGSVSTLTIQRTQQEDSAVYLCASSLFPGMDTEAFFGQGTRLTVV.

This clone was counted between two and nine times. The gene calls are TRBV27 and TRBJ1-1; TRBD1 agrees at 7 bases. The germline gives CDR1 MNHEY, CDR2 SMNVEV (reference sequence). J lost 5 bases, V lost 5 bases, and 5 bases had no gene match. This CDR3 comprises 13 residues. CDR3 in amino acids: CASSSQGGTEAFF. Here the CDR3 DNA reads TGTGCCAGCAGTAGCCAGGGGGGGACTGAAGCTTTCTTT.

This clone came up a few times. The chain combines TRBV19 with TRBJ2-7; 9 bases map to TRBD2. The trim removed 6 bases at V and 6 bases at J, leaving 9 bases unmatched. From germline, CDR1 is LNHDA and CDR2 SQIVND (reference sequence). CDR3 length: 14 amino acids. The CDR3 DNA reads TGTGCCAGTAGACCAGTAGCGGGAGAATTCGAGCAGTACTTC. It encodes CASRPVAGEFEQYF.

The V gene is TRBV2, the J gene TRBJ2-3; D remains ambiguous. CDR3 length equals 14 residues. CDR1 is SNHLY and CDR2 is FYNNEI in the germline V gene. The V gene lost 4 bases and the J gene lost 3 bases, with 11 bases spanning the gap. This chain's CDR3 is CASSVLGLTDTQYF. The CDR3 bases are TGTGCCAGCAGTGTATTGGGGTTGACAGATACGCAGTATTTT.

This clone has more than one count but fewer than ten. A junction boundary mismatches the germline segment, possibly from a read error. The chain links TRBV11-2 to TRBJ2-1, with a possible D match to TRBD2 (6 bases). This CDR3 region has 12 residues. In germline, CDR1 is SGHAT, CDR2 FQNNGV. The CDR3 reads CASSLDAREPFF. The CDR3 DNA reads TGTGCCAGCAGCTTAGATGCCCGGGAGCCGTTCTTC.

The CDR3 region is CASSLAGNKREQYF. DNA of the CDR3: TGTGCCAGCAGCTTAGCCGGGAATAAAAGGGAGCAGTACTTC. This sequence joins TRBV11-2 and TRBJ2-7, with D possibly matching TRBD2 (5 bases). V gave up 1 base and J gave up 7 bases, with 14 bases separating them. The CDR3 has 14 amino acids. CDR1 SGHAT and CDR2 FQNNGV come from the germline V gene. The full variable domain, rest sourced from reference TRBV11-2 and TRBJ2-7, is EAGVAQSPRYKIIEKRQSVAFWCNPISGHATLYWYQQILGQGPKLLIQFQNNGVVDDSQLPKDRFSAERLKGVDSTLKIQPAKLEDSAVYLCASSLAGNKREQYFGPGTRLTVT.